The 27 T cell receptor beta chains presented below share a single source sample, sequenced in a study of blood T cell repertoires in COVID-19. This table comes from immunoSEQ multiplex PCR, and its TCRdb copy is limited to in-frame clones, with some not included. This table has roughly 19,000 clones, more than 70% appearing once. Source material: peripheral blood. Receptor source: a human donor in a cohort sampled during active COVID-19.

The chain couples TRBV5-1 to TRBJ2-3; a possible D gene is TRBD2 (6 bases). Trimming took off 2 bases at V and 2 bases at J, with 24 bases between the two ends. In germline, CDR1 is SGHRS, CDR2 YFSETQ. CDR3 size: 19 residues. The CDR3 loop is CASSLPLIPSAKPTDTQYF. The DNA for the CDR3 is TGCGCCAGCAGCTTACCACTAATCCCTAGCGCGAAACCCACAGATACGCAGTATTTT.

The rearrangement uses TRBV6-5 and TRBJ2-2; TRBD2 matches 11 bases. Germline CDR1 reads MNHEY; CDR2 reads SVGAGI. The CDR3 sequence is 14 residues long. J gave up 6 bases and V 7 bases, and 4 bases lay outside the gene matches. The CDR3 sequence is CASTLAGESGELFF. In DNA, the CDR3 is TGTGCCAGCACACTAGCGGGGGAATCCGGGGAGCTGTTTTTT.

This clone was counted once. The gene calls are TRBV29-1 and TRBJ2-1; 9 bases agree with TRBD1. This CDR3 contains 15 residues. Germline CDR1 is SQVTM and CDR2 is ANQGSEA. V trimming: 3 bases; J trimming: 6 bases; junction bases outside the gene matches: 9. The CDR3 spells CSVEAGQGILNEQFF. The CDR3 nucleotides are TGCAGCGTTGAGGCGGGACAGGGAATACTCAATGAGCAGTTCTTC.

The chain has TRBV5-1 and TRBJ1-2, with D unresolved. The CDR3 is made up of 12 amino acids. V was cut by 7 bases and J by 1 base, with 8 bases left in between. Germline V gene data show CDR1 as SGHRS and CDR2 as YFSETQ. The CDR3 nucleotides read TGCGCCAGCTCCGAGAGTAACTATGGCTACACCTTC. This translates into CASSESNYGYTF.

This chain joins TRBV13 and TRBJ1-3; TRBD1 might be the D (5 bases). Germline V CDR1 and CDR2: PRHDT, FYEKMQ (reference sequence). Between the trimmed V and J ends, which lost 5 bases and 0 bases, there was a span of 11 bases. The CDR3 consists of 15 residues. The CDR3 here is CASSRDSRSGNTIYF. The DNA for the CDR3 is TGTGCCAGCAGCCGGGACTCCCGCTCTGGAAACACCATATATTTT.

The chain joins TRBV18 to TRBJ1-3; 7 bases are a match to TRBD1. CDR3 length: 16 residues. With V trimmed by 3 bases and J by 0 bases, 5 bases remained unmatched. Germline CDR1 reads KGHSH; CDR2 reads LQKENI. CDR3 DNA sequence: TGTGCCAGCTCACCGAAAACAGGGGTCTCTGGAAACACCATATATTTT. Its protein product is CASSPKTGVSGNTIYF.

This chain connects TRBV9 to TRBJ1-1; maybe TRBD1 (6 bases). V was clipped by 3 bases and J by 5 bases, with 11 bases between them. The CDR3 is 13 residues long. Germline V lookup: CDR1 SGDLS, CDR2 YYNGEE. CDR3 amino acids: CASSEQGHTEAFF. Written as DNA, the CDR3 is TGTGCCAGCAGCGAACAGGGTCATACTGAAGCTTTCTTT.

For the CDR3, the DNA is TGTGCCAGCAGGGCCCGAAAAACAGGAATTGGGGGCTACACCTTC. Translating gives CASRARKTGIGGYTF. The genes are TRBV2 and TRBJ1-2; D perhaps matches TRBD1 (5 bases). V shed 6 bases and J shed 8 bases, with 22 bases lying between them. Germline CDR1 and CDR2: SNHLY and FYNNEI. This CDR3 is 15 amino acids long.

The V and J genes are TRBV5-4 and TRBJ2-7; D is possibly TRBD1 (7 bases). V lost 4 bases, J lost 2 bases, and 10 bases lay in between. From germline, CDR1 is SGHNT and CDR2 YYREEE (reference sequence). The CDR3 loop spans 13 amino acids. The CDR3 bases are TGTGCCAGCAGCGGGGGGACAGCCTACGAGCAGTACTTC. It is translated as CASSGGTAYEQYF.

This chain joins TRBV11-2 and TRBJ1-3, with a tentative D call TRBD1 (6 bases). The germline V gene encodes CDR1 SGHAT and CDR2 FQNNGV. V lost 0 bases and J 9 bases, leaving 12 bases between the germline ends. This CDR3 has 14 residues. The CDR3 bases are TGTGCCAGCAGCTTAGACCGACAGGTTGCCACCATATATTTT. It is translated as CASSLDRQVATIYF.

The rearrangement joins TRBV27 to TRBJ2-2; unclear D gene. V shed 6 bases and J shed 1 base, with 9 bases lying between them. The CDR3 totals 14 residues. Germline CDR1 reads MNHEY; CDR2 reads SMNVEV (reference sequence). The DNA for the CDR3 is TGTGCCAGCAGAGGTACGGGGAACACCGGGGAGCTGTTTTTT. This translates into CASRGTGNTGELFF.

The chain has TRBV4-1 and TRBJ2-7, with TRBD2 identical over 8 bases. The CDR3 is 16 residues long. V lost 3 bases to trimming and J lost 4 bases; unmatched junction nucleotides: 11. Germline assignment: CDR1 MGHRA and CDR2 YSYEKL. The CDR3 DNA is TGCGCCAGCAGCCAGGTGGTTCGGACTAGCAGGTACGAGCAGTACTTC. Protein product: CASSQVVRTSRYEQYF.

The CDR3 protein is CASSEQGKGGNEQFF. CDR3 coding DNA: TGTGCCAGCAGCGAACAGGGTAAGGGCGGTAATGAGCAGTTCTTC. The V gene is TRBV11-3, the J gene TRBJ2-1; possibly TRBD1 for D (6 bases). This CDR3 has 15 residues. Looked up from germline, CDR1 is SGHNT and CDR2 is YENEEA. Trimming stripped 5 bases from V and 7 bases from J, with 18 bases between.

The rearrangement links TRBV6-2 or TRBV6-3 to TRBJ2-7; 9 positions agree with TRBD1. The V segment lost 4 bases and the J segment 7 bases; nucleotides outside the gene matches: 5. Germline V gene data show CDR1 as MNHEY and CDR2 as SVGEGT. The CDR3 extends over 13 amino acids. The CDR3 region is CASSSDRGLEQYF. DNA for the CDR3: TGTGCCAGCAGTTCGGACAGGGGATTGGAGCAGTACTTC.

The chain combines TRBV7-9 with TRBJ2-7, with 7 positions matching TRBD2. V lost 11 bases and J lost 7; bases outside the gene matches: 14. Germline CDR1 SEHNR, CDR2 FQNEAQ (reference sequence). The CDR3 is made up of 13 amino acids. The CDR3 here is CAGRGTGGREQYF. In DNA, the CDR3 is TGTGCCGGACGGGGTACGGGAGGTAGGGAGCAGTACTTC.

The chain uses TRBV10-1 and TRBJ2-7, with TRBD2 identical over 8 bases. Unmatched junction bases numbered 12, after V lost 10 bases and J lost 7 bases. There are 13 residues in the CDR3. The germline gives CDR1 WNHNN, CDR2 SYGVQD (reference sequence). The CDR3 sequence is CATSERGPGEQYF. CDR3 in DNA: TGCGCCACCTCAGAGCGGGGGCCGGGGGAGCAGTACTTC.

The chain has TRBV6-6 and TRBJ2-2; TRBD1 might be the D (5 bases). Germline V gives CDR1 MNHNY, CDR2 SVGAGI (reference sequence). CDR3 length: 12 residues. Trimming pared 6 bases from V and 8 bases from J, leaving 10 bases between. DNA for the CDR3: TGTGCCAGCAGCCAGGGTGGGGGGGAGCTGTTTTTT. It encodes CASSQGGGELFF.

This clone was observed once. The chain uses TRBV6-6 and TRBJ2-3; 9 positions match TRBD2. The ends lost 2 bases at V and 2 bases at J; junction bases unmatched: 5. The length of the CDR3 is 16 residues. CDR1 is MNHNY, CDR2 SVGAGI, per germline (reference sequence). The CDR3 coding sequence is TGTGCCAGCAGTTACAGGACTAGCGCGAACACAGATACGCAGTATTTT. Translated, it gives CASSYRTSANTDTQYF.

This chain connects TRBV6-5 to TRBJ1-5; D is perhaps TRBD1 (5 bases). CDR3 size: 14 residues. Germline-derived CDR1 and CDR2 are MNHEY and SVGAGI. V shed 8 bases and J shed 0 bases, with 11 bases lying between them. CDR3 in amino acids: CASGRDNSNQPQHF. As DNA, the CDR3 is TGTGCCAGCGGCAGGGATAATAGCAATCAGCCCCAGCATTTT.

This chain connects TRBV6-6 to TRBJ2-7; 8 bases agree with TRBD1. Unmatched junction bases numbered 5, after V lost 6 bases and J lost 1 base. From germline, CDR1 is MNHNY and CDR2 SVGAGI (reference sequence). CDR3 length equals 14 residues. CDR3 nucleotides: TGTGCCAGCAGCCCCGACAGGGGTTCCTACGAGCAGTACTTC. It codes for CASSPDRGSYEQYF.

The rearrangement uses TRBV13 and TRBJ2-7; 12 bases map to TRBD2. The germline V gene has CDR1 PRHDT and CDR2 FYEKMQ (reference sequence). The V and J ends lost 5 bases and 6 bases, in that order; junction bases with no gene match: 8. The CDR3 runs 15 residues. CDR3 DNA: TGTGCCAGCAGCCCTCTAGCGGGGGGGCTTCGCGAGCAGTACTTC. Translating gives CASSPLAGGLREQYF.

The chain employs TRBV13 and TRBJ1-6; the D is unclear. The CDR3 totals 14 residues. With 3 bases removed from V and 8 bases from J, the gap between germline ends came to 11 bases. CDR1 is PRHDT, CDR2 FYEKMQ, per germline (reference sequence). CDR3 region: CASSFGMEHSPLHF. The CDR3 DNA reads as TGTGCCAGCAGCTTTGGCATGGAGCATTCACCCCTCCACTTT.

This clone was recorded a few times. The chain employs TRBV7-9 and TRBJ1-5; no clear D gene. Trimming shortened V by 1 base and J by 6 bases, and 7 bases separated the two germline ends. The CDR3 extends over 13 amino acids. Per the germline V gene, CDR1 is SEHNR and CDR2 is FQNEAQ (reference sequence). CDR3 sequence: CASSLDLFQPQHF. Here the CDR3 DNA reads TGTGCCAGCAGCTTAGATCTTTTTCAGCCCCAGCATTTT.

This clone was detected only once. The chain carries TRBV13 and TRBJ1-1, with 8 bases aligning to TRBD1. This CDR3 comprises 14 residues. CDR1 is PRHDT, CDR2 FYEKMQ, per germline (reference sequence). Germline trimming cut 1 base from V and 6 bases from J; bases unmatched to any gene: 4. CDR3: CASSLDRGVPEAFF. For the CDR3, the DNA is TGTGCCAGCAGCTTAGACAGGGGGGTCCCTGAAGCTTTCTTT.

The rearrangement links TRBV3-1 (or the pseudogene TRBV3-2) to TRBJ2-3; D gene ambiguous. The V gene lost 4 bases and the J gene lost 6 bases, with 8 bases spanning the gap. Germline CDR1 reads LGHDT; CDR2 reads YNNKEL (reference sequence). The CDR3 has 12 residues. The CDR3 reads CASSRLSDTQYF. CDR3 DNA sequence: TGTGCCAGCAGCCGACTTTCGGATACGCAGTATTTT.

This clone has more than one count but fewer than ten. The chain combines TRBV20-1 with TRBJ1-5; unclear D gene. Trimming took off 3 bases at V and 9 bases at J, with 15 bases between the two ends. Germline loops: CDR1 DFQATT, CDR2 SNEGSKA (reference sequence). The CDR3 totals 13 residues. In DNA form, the CDR3 reads TGCAGTGCTAGTCCCCCCGCTTCGAGGCCCCAGCATTTT. This encodes CSASPPASRPQHF.

The V call is TRBV11-2, the J call TRBJ2-2; D might be TRBD2 (6 bases). This CDR3 contains 16 residues. With 5 bases removed from V and 1 base from J, the gap between germline ends came to 14 bases. CDR1 and CDR2 (germline): SGHAT, FQNNGV. The CDR3 nucleotides read TGTGCCAGCAGCCACCCGGGACTTAGGAACACCGGGGAGCTGTTTTTT. It is translated as CASSHPGLRNTGELFF.